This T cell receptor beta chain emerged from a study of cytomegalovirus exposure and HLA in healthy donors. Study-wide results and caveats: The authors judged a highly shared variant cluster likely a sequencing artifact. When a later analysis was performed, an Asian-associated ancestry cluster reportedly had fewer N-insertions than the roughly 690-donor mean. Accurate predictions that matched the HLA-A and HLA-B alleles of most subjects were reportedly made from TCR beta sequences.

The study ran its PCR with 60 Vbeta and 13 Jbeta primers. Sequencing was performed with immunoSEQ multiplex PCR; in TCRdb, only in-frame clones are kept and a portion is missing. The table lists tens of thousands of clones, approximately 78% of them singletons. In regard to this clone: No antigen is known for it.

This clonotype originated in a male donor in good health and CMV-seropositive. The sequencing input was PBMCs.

The CDR3 nucleotides are TGCGCCAGCAGCCAAAGTGGGACTAGCGGGACCTACAATGAGCAGTTCTTC. Translated: CASSQSGTSGTYNEQFF. The chain has TRBV4-3 and TRBJ2-1, with TRBD2 identical over 13 bases. Germline V gene data show CDR1 as LGHNA and CDR2 as YSLEER. Trimming removed 2 bases from V and 2 bases from J; junction bases left unmatched: 3. This CDR3 is built from 17 residues.